Listed below are T cell receptor beta chains from one sample, sequenced in a study of T cell clones after liver transplantation. Only in-frame clones appear in the TCRdb table, and some are missing; sequencing was by immunoSEQ multiplex PCR. The sample records 65,000 to 70,000 clones, roughly 92% being singletons. The starting material was CD4+ T cells from blood, obtained roughly 26 months after liver transplant. The receptors here all came from a human patient who received a liver transplant. These T cells may partly come from the graft donor. CDR3s include the opening cysteine and the closing phenylalanine or tryptophan. A D gene is named only where the DNA matches it firmly. The size field is filled for only some rows; it gives once, few, many or a size class.

d_call,j_call,clone_size,v_call,cdr3_aa,cdr3_nt
-,TRBJ2-5,-,TRBV27,CASSLLGGTQYF,TGTGCCAGCAGTTTATTAGGGGGGACCCAGTACTTC
TRBD1,TRBJ2-6,-,TRBV5-1,CASSLSRGQGSGANVLTF,TGCGCCAGCAGCTTGAGTCGGGGACAGGGCTCTGGGGCCAACGTCCTGACTTTC
-,TRBJ2-5,once,TRBV7-2,CASSRQYQETQYF,TGTGCCAGCAGCCGTCAATACCAAGAGACCCAGTACTTC
TRBD1,TRBJ2-5,-,TRBV5-1,CASSSLGTGAPETQYF,TGCGCCAGCAGCTCACTCGGGACAGGGGCCCCAGAGACCCAGTACTTC
-,TRBJ2-2,-,TRBV7-9,CASFDTGELFF,TGTGCCAGCTTCGACACCGGGGAGCTGTTTTTT
TRBD1,TRBJ1-2,-,TRBV5-1,CASSLRTGGSGYTF,TGCGCCAGCAGCTTAAGGACAGGGGGATCTGGCTACACCTTC
-,TRBJ2-3,-,TRBV28,CASSLYSSGDTQYF,TGTGCCAGCAGTTTATACAGCTCGGGAGATACGCAGTATTTT
TRBD1,TRBJ1-1,-,TRBV7-9,CASSATGADTEAFF,TGTGCCAGCAGCGCGACAGGGGCGGACACTGAAGCTTTCTTT
TRBD2,TRBJ2-3,-,TRBV2,CASTIAGGPRSTDTQYF,TGTGCCAGCACTATAGCGGGAGGGCCGCGTAGCACAGATACGCAGTATTTT
-,TRBJ1-5,once,TRBV7-8,CASSLGGPRSGTGITSNQPQHF,TGTGCCAGCAGCTTAGGGGGTCCTAGGTCCGGAACAGGGATTACCAGCAATCAGCCCCAGCATTTT
TRBD2,TRBJ2-3,-,TRBV7-9,CASSTSGRGTDTQYF,TGTGCCAGCAGCACTAGCGGGAGGGGTACAGATACGCAGTATTTT
-,TRBJ1-3,-,TRBV5-4,CASSGRGLGSGNTIYF,TGTGCCAGCAGCGGCAGGGGACTGGGCTCTGGAAACACCATATATTTT
-,TRBJ2-7,-,TRBV6-1,CASSERLRGEQYF,TGTGCCAGCAGTGAAAGGTTAAGGGGCGAGCAGTACTTC
-,TRBJ2-5,-,TRBV7-9,CASRDGQYQETQYF,TGTGCCAGCAGGGACGGACAGTACCAAGAGACCCAGTACTTC
TRBD1,TRBJ2-7,-,TRBV19,CASSIIHAGTGGHEQYF,TGTGCCAGTAGTATCATCCATGCCGGGACAGGGGGGCACGAGCAGTACTTC
TRBD1,TRBJ1-2,-,TRBV28,CASTGGGYGYTF,TGTGCCAGCACAGGGGGCGGTTATGGCTACACCTTC
-,TRBJ1-1,-,TRBV9,CASSSQITMNTEAFF,TGTGCCAGCAGCTCCCAAATTACAATGAACACTGAAGCTTTCTTT
TRBD2,TRBJ2-1,-,TRBV7-3,CASSPHAGAGGHNEQFF,TGTGCCAGCAGCCCCCACGCAGGGGCGGGAGGACACAATGAGCAGTTCTTC
-,TRBJ2-1,-,TRBV19,CASSGATEQFF,TGTGCCAGTAGTGGCGCCACTGAGCAGTTCTTC
TRBD2,TRBJ2-7,-,TRBV7-2,CASSFLQREYEQYF,TGTGCCAGCAGCTTTCTCCAGCGGGAGTACGAGCAGTACTTC
TRBD2,TRBJ2-5,-,TRBV9,CASSVAGGPETQYF,TGTGCCAGCAGCGTAGCGGGAGGGCCAGAGACCCAGTACTTC
-,TRBJ1-3,-,TRBV19,CASSISVRQSGNTIYF,TGTGCCAGTAGTATTTCGGTCAGGCAATCTGGAAACACCATATATTTT
-,TRBJ2-7,-,TRBV11-3,CANSLRVPGRWRRSYEQYF,TGTGCCAACAGCTTGAGGGTACCGGGACGGTGGAGAAGAAGCTACGAGCAGTACTTC